This T cell receptor beta chain was retrieved from a study of CD8+ T cells in alopecia areata. Treatment described: oral pan-JAK inhibitor, 5-10 mg twice daily. CDR1 is SGHTA and CDR2 is FQGNSA in the germline V gene. CDR3 length: 17 amino acids. Trimming cost V 5 bases and J 1 base, with 18 bases left between them. The sequencing template was cDNA reverse transcribed from extracted RNA. The repertoire was sequenced with immunoSEQ multiplex PCR; TCRdb's copy has only in-frame clones and lacks some. The repertoire holds about 190,000 clones, with more than 55% as singletons. This TCR came from a human donor with alopecia areata. The sample was CD4+ T cells sorted from blood, taken at week 4, from a patient treated with tofacitinib. The chain combines TRBV7-2 with TRBJ2-4; D possibly corresponds to TRBD2 (6 bases). The CDR3 sequence is CASSPGMGGWAKNIQYF. CDR3 nucleotides: TGTGCCAGCAGCCCAGGGATGGGAGGATGGGCCAAAAACATTCAGTACTTC.